The 32 T cell receptor beta chains below all came from one sample that was sequenced in a study of long-term antiretroviral therapy in people with HIV. Researchers ran immunoSEQ v3.0 at survey level. This table comes from immunoSEQ multiplex PCR, and its TCRdb copy is limited to in-frame clones, with some not included. The sample lists about 38,000 clones, around 86% occurring once. Specimen: unsorted PBMCs, collected 1.5 years after starting antiretroviral therapy. The receptors here all came from a man aged 18 to 29 with HIV.

As DNA, the CDR3 is TGTGCCAGCAGTTTGCGACAGGGAAGCAATCAGCCCCAGCATTTT. Its translation is CASSLRQGSNQPQHF. This chain joins TRBV28 and TRBJ1-5, with TRBD1 matching 7 bases. From germline, CDR1 is MDHEN and CDR2 SYDVKM. There are 15 residues in the CDR3. V lost 3 bases to trimming and J lost 1 base; unmatched junction nucleotides: 3.

V gene TRBV10-2 combines with J gene TRBJ2-3; TRBD2 matches 7 bases. CDR1 and CDR2 (germline): WSHSY, SAAADI. V shed 1 base, J shed 3 bases, and the junction held 7 bases outside the gene matches. The CDR3 sequence is 16 residues long. The CDR3: CASSELGGAGTDTQYF. DNA for the CDR3: TGCGCCAGCAGTGAGTTGGGGGGAGCGGGGACAGATACGCAGTATTTT.

The count of this clone is one. The V and J genes are TRBV7-2 and TRBJ1-1; D unresolved. V was shortened by 0 bases and J by 5 bases, with 13 bases between the two germline ends. This CDR3 is built from 15 residues. Germline-derived CDR1 and CDR2 are SGHTA and FQGNSA. CDR3 protein: CASSLAGGLGTEAFF. Here the CDR3 DNA reads TGTGCCAGCAGCTTAGCCGGCGGGCTAGGAACTGAAGCTTTCTTT. The variable domain in full, with the rest retrieved from reference TRBV7-2 and TRBJ1-1, is GAGVSQSPSNKVTEKGKDVELRCDPISGHTALYWYRQSLGQGLEFLIYFQGNSAPDKSGLPSDRFSAERTGGSVSTLTIQRTQQEDSAVYLCASSLAGGLGTEAFFGQGTRLTVV.

The rearrangement uses TRBV18 and TRBJ2-5; D is undetermined. V lost 6 bases to trimming and J lost 2 bases, with 10 bases between them. Germline CDR1 is KGHSH and CDR2 is LQKENI. The CDR3 is 13 amino acids. CDR3 region: CASSLTPQETQYF. CDR3 bases: TGTGCCAGCTCCCTCACCCCACAAGAGACCCAGTACTTC.

V usage is TRBV5-1 and J usage is TRBJ1-1; 7 nucleotides line up with TRBD1. The CDR3 is made up of 14 amino acids. Losses at the gene ends were 2 bases for V and 1 base for J; bases not matched to a gene: 2. Germline V gene lookup returns CDR1 SGHRS and CDR2 YFSETQ. The CDR3 here is CASSFGQANTEAFF. The CDR3 DNA reads as TGCGCCAGCAGCTTTGGACAGGCGAACACTGAAGCTTTCTTT.

The chain is built from TRBV2 and TRBJ2-1; no definite D call. The CDR3 extends over 11 amino acids. Per the germline V gene, CDR1 is SNHLY and CDR2 is FYNNEI. Between the trimmed V and J ends, which lost 7 bases and 5 bases, there was a span of 6 bases. In DNA, the CDR3 is TGTGCCAGCATCCCGCACAATGAGCAGTTCTTC. Its protein is CASIPHNEQFF.

This clone has just one count. The chain has TRBV11-2 and TRBJ2-7; possible D gene TRBD1, 6 bases. The germline V gene encodes CDR1 SGHAT and CDR2 FQNNGV. This CDR3 is built from 13 residues. Deletions cut 6 bases from V and 5 bases from J, with 14 bases between. CDR3 sequence: CASSWGRRDEQYF. The DNA of the CDR3 is TGTGCCAGCAGTTGGGGGCGCCGAGACGAGCAGTACTTC.

J is TRBJ2-3 and V is TRBV7-8; the match to TRBD2 covers 10 bases. In germline, CDR1 is SGHVS, CDR2 FQNEAQ. V lost 2 bases and J lost 7; bases outside the gene matches: 6. The CDR3 has 15 amino acids. The CDR3 is CASSLTSGIAHTQYF. DNA of the CDR3: TGTGCCAGCAGCTTAACTAGCGGGATCGCTCATACGCAGTATTTT.

The V gene is TRBV28, the J gene TRBJ1-2, with D possibly matching TRBD1 (6 bases). The CDR3 covers 13 residues. V was cut by 5 bases and J by 7 bases, with 14 bases left in between. The germline CDR1 and CDR2 sequences are MDHEN and SYDVKM. The DNA of the CDR3 is TGTGCCAGCAGTCCTGCGACAGGCGGTGGCTACACCTTC. Translation: CASSPATGGGYTF.

The rearrangement uses TRBV11-1 and TRBJ2-7, with TRBD2 matching over 13 bases. CDR1 SGHAT and CDR2 FQDESV come from the germline V gene (reference sequence). The CDR3 runs to 19 residues. After removal of 5 bases from V and 0 bases from J, the junction contained 13 bases not matched to a gene. CDR3 sequence reads: CASSQNRLAGGLSSYEQYF. The CDR3 DNA is TGTGCCAGCAGCCAAAACAGACTAGCGGGAGGCCTTAGCTCCTACGAGCAGTACTTC.

This clone was seen only a few times. V and J are TRBV6-4 and TRBJ2-2; D might be TRBD1 (6 bases). CDR1 MRHNA and CDR2 SNTAGT come from the germline V gene. This CDR3 spans 13 amino acids. Trimming took off 2 bases at V and 5 bases at J, with 6 bases between the two ends. The CDR3 sequence is CASSDGTTGELFF. The CDR3 DNA reads TGTGCCAGCAGTGACGGGACAACCGGGGAGCTGTTTTTT.

This clone came up a few times. The chain carries TRBV5-5 and TRBJ2-3; no definite D call. The V gene lost 0 bases and the J gene lost 2 bases, with 4 bases spanning the gap. The CDR3 totals 13 residues. Germline CDR1 is SGHKS and CDR2 is YYEKEE (reference sequence). The CDR3 region has the DNA TGTGCCAGCAGCTTGGACTTCACAGATACGCAGTATTTT. Translation: CASSLDFTDTQYF.

The CDR3 region is CASSTVQDYEQYF. The CDR3 DNA sequence: TGTGCCAGCAGCACAGTCCAGGACTACGAGCAGTACTTC. The chain uses TRBV13 and TRBJ2-7; D is uncertain. V gave up 5 bases and J gave up 3 bases, with 11 bases separating them. CDR3 length equals 13 residues. The germline CDR1 and CDR2 sequences are PRHDT and FYEKMQ (reference sequence).

The chain carries TRBV2 and TRBJ2-1; D is perhaps TRBD1 (5 bases). Deletions cut 8 bases from V and 1 base from J, with 15 bases between. The V gene's germline CDR1 is SNHLY and CDR2 FYNNEI. The CDR3 spans 15 residues. The CDR3, as DNA: TGTGCCAGCGCCCAAACAGGTCCTTCCTACAATGAGCAGTTCTTC. Translation gives CASAQTGPSYNEQFF.

The V and J genes are TRBV19 and TRBJ2-7, with D possibly TRBD1 on 6 matching bases. With 5 bases removed from V and 2 bases from J, the gap between germline ends came to 10 bases. The germline CDR1 and CDR2 sequences are LNHDA and SQIVND (reference sequence). The CDR3 totals 13 residues. The CDR3 spells CASSPRTAYEQYF. The CDR3 nucleotides read TGTGCCAGTAGTCCCAGGACAGCCTACGAGCAGTACTTC.

This clone is a singleton in its sample. The chain combines TRBV5-1 with TRBJ2-5; the D is unclear. Deletions cut 6 bases from V and 4 bases from J, with 4 bases between. CDR3 length: 10 amino acids. CDR1 and CDR2 (germline): SGHRS, YFSETQ. CDR3 loop: CASTGETQYF. CDR3 bases: TGCGCCAGCACGGGAGAGACCCAGTACTTC.

The chain has TRBV7-9 and TRBJ2-7; the D gene is possibly TRBD2 (6 bases). Trimming left V 5 bases short and J 2 bases short, with 13 bases between. Germline CDR1 SEHNR, CDR2 FQNEAQ (reference sequence). There are 14 residues in the CDR3. CDR3: CASSSVGGTYEQYF. The CDR3 nucleotides are TGTGCCAGCAGCAGCGTCGGGGGAACCTACGAGCAGTACTTC.

The chain combines TRBV6-6 with TRBJ1-2, with D unclear. Looked up from germline, CDR1 is MNHNY and CDR2 is SVGAGI (reference sequence). V lost 8 bases, J lost 8 bases, and 15 bases lay in between. The CDR3 runs 12 residues. The CDR3 spells CASLSDGLGYTF. The CDR3 region has the DNA TGTGCCAGCCTCAGTGACGGTCTGGGCTACACCTTC.

V gene TRBV20-1 combines with J gene TRBJ2-7; D possibly corresponds to TRBD1 (6 bases). Germline values: CDR1 DFQATT, CDR2 SNEGSKA (reference sequence). The CDR3 has 11 amino acids. V was cut by 4 bases and J by 3 bases, with 7 bases left in between. For the CDR3, the DNA is TGCAGTGCTATAGGGGGCTACGAGCAGTACTTC. The encoded protein is CSAIGGYEQYF.

This clone occurred a few times. The chain has TRBV4-1 and TRBJ2-7; 8 positions match TRBD1. V lost 4 bases and J lost 6; bases outside the gene matches: 8. The CDR3 is 14 residues long. CDR1 and CDR2 from the germline V gene are MGHRA and YSYEKL. In nucleotides, the CDR3 is TGCGCCAGCAGCCGCCGACAGGGGTACGGCGAGCAGTACTTC. Protein sequence: CASSRRQGYGEQYF.

The CDR3 nucleotides read TGTGCCAGTAGTATAGGGACAGTTAACAATCAGCCCCAGCATTTT. This encodes CASSIGTVNNQPQHF. The J gene is TRBJ1-5, the V gene TRBV19; D might be TRBD1 (6 bases). The germline V gene encodes CDR1 LNHDA and CDR2 SQIVND (reference sequence). The CDR3 covers 15 residues. V lost 1 base and J lost 3, with 10 bases in between.

This clone was counted once. The chain combines TRBV5-8 with TRBJ2-7, with D uncertain. V lost 5 bases, J lost 0 bases, and 6 bases lay in between. The CDR3 is 12 amino acids. Germline V lookup: CDR1 SGHTS, CDR2 YDEGEE. The CDR3 here is CASSPASYEQYF. In DNA, the CDR3 is TGTGCCAGCAGTCCGGCCTCCTACGAGCAGTACTTC.

The rearrangement joins TRBV7-8 to TRBJ2-7; 14 nucleotides match TRBD2. The junction had 11 bases not matched to a gene; V was cut back by 0 bases and J by 7 bases. The CDR3 covers 18 residues. The V gene's germline CDR1 is SGHVS and CDR2 FQNEAQ. The DNA for the CDR3 is TGTGCCAGCAGCTTAGCTAGACTAGCGGGAGGGTTATCGGGGGAGCAGTACTTC. Its protein is CASSLARLAGGLSGEQYF.

The gene calls are TRBV7-9 and TRBJ2-5; D is undetermined. This CDR3 is built from 13 residues. Trimming pared 3 bases from V and 1 base from J, leaving 6 bases between. From germline, CDR1 is SEHNR and CDR2 FQNEAQ (reference sequence). Here the CDR3 DNA reads TGTGCCAGCAGCTTCGGCTTCCAAGAGACCCAGTACTTC. Protein product: CASSFGFQETQYF.

The chain carries TRBV7-8 and TRBJ2-3; TRBD1 aligns across 9 bases. The CDR3 runs 15 residues. The germline gives CDR1 SGHVS, CDR2 FQNEAQ. V was clipped by 4 bases and J by 2 bases; unmatched bases: 4. This chain's CDR3 is CASSSTGGDTDTQYF. In nucleotides, the CDR3 is TGTGCCAGCAGCTCGACAGGGGGAGACACAGATACGCAGTATTTT.

V is TRBV5-6 and J is TRBJ2-3; possibly TRBD2 for D (6 bases). Germline V lookup: CDR1 SGHDT, CDR2 YYEEEE. The V gene lost 5 bases and the J gene lost 4 bases, with 17 bases spanning the gap. The CDR3 contains 15 residues. CDR3: CASRSPATSPDTQYF. The DNA of the CDR3 is TGTGCCAGCAGATCTCCGGCGACTAGTCCAGATACGCAGTATTTT.

In its sample, this clone was seen a few times. This chain uses TRBV2 with TRBJ2-1; D is uncertain. The V gene lost 1 base and the J gene lost 13 bases, with 11 bases spanning the gap. Germline loops: CDR1 SNHLY, CDR2 FYNNEI. The CDR3 extends over 12 amino acids. The CDR3 nucleotides read TGTGCCAGCAGTGAAGAAGCTCCATCCCAGTTCTTC. Translation: CASSEEAPSQFF.

This chain links TRBV5-1 with TRBJ2-7; no definite D call. V lost 2 bases and J 3 bases, leaving 12 bases between the germline ends. CDR3 length equals 14 residues. Germline CDR1 and CDR2: SGHRS and YFSETQ. The CDR3 is CASSLSVSVYEQYF. Written as DNA, the CDR3 is TGCGCCAGCAGCTTATCGGTGTCAGTCTACGAGCAGTACTTC.

The V and J genes are TRBV2 and TRBJ2-6; D is possibly TRBD1 (5 bases). The CDR3 totals 16 residues. Looked up from germline, CDR1 is SNHLY and CDR2 is FYNNEI. V was pared by 8 bases and J by 0 bases, with 14 bases between. CDR3 nucleotides: TGTGCCAGCCAGCCGACAGAGCTCTCTGGGGCCAACGTCCTGACTTTC. Translation: CASQPTELSGANVLTF. Variable domain in full (rest from reference TRBV2 and TRBJ2-6): EPEVTQTPSHQVTQMGQEVILRCVPISNHLYFYWYRQILGQKVEFLVSFYNNEISEKSEIFDDQFSVERPDGSNFTLKIRSTKLEDSAMYFCASQPTELSGANVLTFGAGSRLTVL.

This rearrangement joins TRBV18 to TRBJ2-5; D gene unclear. CDR1 is KGHSH, CDR2 LQKENI, per germline. The CDR3 totals 14 residues. V was clipped by 1 base and J by 3 bases, with 9 bases between them. The CDR3 sequence is CASSPRTAKETQYF. The DNA of the CDR3 is TGTGCCAGCTCACCACGGACGGCAAAAGAGACCCAGTACTTC.

The chain's CDR3 is CASSQGLSRGAYEQYF. The CDR3 DNA reads TGCGCCAGCAGCCAAGGTTTGAGCCGCGGGGCCTACGAGCAGTACTTC. V and J are TRBV4-3 and TRBJ2-7; TRBD2 might be the D (6 bases). The CDR3 runs 16 residues. Germline loops: CDR1 LGHNA, CDR2 YSLEER. Trimming left V 1 base short and J 2 bases short, with 15 bases between.

DNA for the CDR3: TGTGCCACCGCCCCGCCCGTGGGGACAGGGGGAGCGCAGTTCTTC. Its translation: CATAPPVGTGGAQFF. V and J are TRBV10-3 and TRBJ2-1; TRBD1 matches at 11 bases. Germline assignment: CDR1 ENHRY and CDR2 SYGVKD. V gave up 10 bases and J gave up 12 bases; unmatched junction bases: 17. This CDR3 region has 15 residues.